The 24 T cell receptor beta chains reported below all come from one sample, sequenced in a study of T cell changes during pregnancy in multiple sclerosis. TCRdb's copy holds only in-frame clones and misses some; the assay was immunoSEQ multiplex PCR. The sample yields more than 50,000 clones, around 90% seen once. Specimen: CD4+ T cells from peripheral blood mononuclear cells, collected after pregnancy. The receptors were sampled from a female donor in good health, enrolled as a control in a pregnancy study.

This rearrangement joins TRBV5-4 to TRBJ1-4; D remains ambiguous. With 4 bases removed from V and 0 bases from J, the gap between germline ends came to 16 bases. Looked up from germline, CDR1 is SGHNT and CDR2 is YYREEE (reference sequence). This CDR3 has 17 residues. CDR3 in amino acids: CASSPRGGVATNEKLFF. In DNA, the CDR3 is TGTGCCAGCAGCCCGCGTGGAGGCGTTGCAACTAATGAAAAACTGTTTTTT.

V usage is TRBV13 and J usage is TRBJ2-7; D is perhaps TRBD1 (8 bases). The CDR3 spans 16 residues. V was clipped by 5 bases and J by 6 bases, with 23 bases between them. Germline CDR1 PRHDT, CDR2 FYEKMQ (reference sequence). CDR3 amino acids: CASSPRGRAGRAEQYF. The CDR3 DNA is TGTGCCAGCAGCCCCAGGGGGCGGGCAGGGAGGGCCGAGCAGTACTTC.

V is TRBV5-1 and J is TRBJ2-3, with 13 bases lining up with TRBD2. CDR3 length: 17 residues. The junction had 7 bases not matched to a gene; V was cut back by 4 bases and J by 2 bases. The V gene's germline CDR1 is SGHRS and CDR2 YFSETQ. Written as DNA, the CDR3 is TGCGCCAGCAGCCACGGACTAGCGGGGGCCTCCACAGATACGCAGTATTTT. It translates to CASSHGLAGASTDTQYF.

This chain joins TRBV6-5 and TRBJ1-5, with 8 bases lining up with TRBD1. V gave up 5 bases and J gave up 1 base; unmatched junction bases: 4. Germline CDR1 reads MNHEY; CDR2 reads SVGAGI. This CDR3 is 15 amino acids long. The CDR3 DNA reads TGTGCCAGCAGTCCGGGACAGGTGAGCAATCAGCCCCAGCATTTT. Its protein product is CASSPGQVSNQPQHF.

This chain uses TRBV4-3 with TRBJ1-3, with D possibly being TRBD1 (6 bases). From germline, CDR1 is LGHNA and CDR2 YSLEER. The CDR3 has 15 residues. V lost 0 bases and J lost 4, with 10 bases in between. The CDR3 loop is CASSQDWGRGNTIYF. The CDR3 nucleotides are TGCGCCAGCAGCCAAGATTGGGGGCGAGGAAACACCATATATTTT.

Remarks on this clone: The junction departs from the called germline gene at one end, perhaps through a read error. This sequence joins TRBV5-6 and TRBJ2-1; the match to TRBD1 covers 7 bases. The germline V gene has CDR1 SGHDT and CDR2 YYEEEE. This CDR3 comprises 13 residues. CDR3 nucleotide sequence: TGTGCCAGCAGCTTCGTACCCGGGACAGAAATGGTCTTC. It is translated as CASSFVPGTEMVF.

V usage is TRBV19 and J usage is TRBJ1-2; D uncertain. CDR1 is LNHDA, CDR2 SQIVND, per germline (reference sequence). This CDR3 contains 12 residues. Trimming shortened V by 10 bases and J by 2 bases, and 11 bases separated the two germline ends. Here the CDR3 reads CATTARNYGYTF. The DNA for the CDR3 is TGTGCCACTACGGCCAGGAACTATGGCTACACCTTC.

This clone was recorded once. The chain uses TRBV7-7 and TRBJ2-5; 7 positions agree with TRBD1. Looked up from germline, CDR1 is SSHAT and CDR2 is FNYEAQ (reference sequence). Trimming took 4 bases from V and 4 from J; bases not matched to a gene: 12. There are 16 residues in the CDR3. The CDR3 DNA reads as TGTGCCAGCAGCTCCCCCCATGAGGGGGCTTTAGAGACCCAGTACTTC. The encoded protein is CASSSPHEGALETQYF.

This clone was counted once. The chain is built from TRBV7-2 and TRBJ1-2; D is unresolved. CDR3 size: 15 residues. Germline V lookup: CDR1 SGHTA, CDR2 FQGNSA. Trimming stripped 6 bases from V and 4 bases from J, with 18 bases between. The CDR3 nucleotides read TGTGCCAGCAGACCGACCCGGGCCACTAGCTATGGCTACACCTTC. Protein: CASRPTRATSYGYTF.

The chain links TRBV14 to TRBJ2-2, with 8 bases identical to TRBD1. This CDR3 is 16 amino acids long. CDR1 SGHDN and CDR2 FVKESK come from the germline V gene. J was trimmed by 4 bases and V by 1 base; bases with no gene match: 5. CDR3 DNA: TGTGCCAGCAGCCAAGTCAGGGGGCGCGGCACCGGGGAGCTGTTTTTT. Protein product: CASSQVRGRGTGELFF.

The CDR3: CAWSASVAQPQHF. The CDR3 DNA follows: TGTGCCTGGAGTGCTTCCGTAGCTCAGCCCCAGCATTTT. The chain has TRBV30 and TRBJ1-5, with D unresolved. V dropped 1 base and J dropped 6 bases, with 10 bases sitting between them. The CDR3 is made up of 13 amino acids. CDR1 and CDR2 from the germline V gene are GTSNPN and SVGIG (reference sequence).

This chain uses TRBV5-1 with TRBJ1-1, with D uncertain. Trimming removed 1 base at V and 4 bases at J, with 14 bases between. This CDR3 is built from 15 residues. Germline lookup yields CDR1 SGHRS and CDR2 YFSETQ. This CDR3 reads CASSLRVDGSTEAFF. The CDR3 DNA is TGCGCCAGCAGCTTGAGGGTGGACGGGAGCACTGAAGCTTTCTTT. Looking up the rest from reference TRBV5-1 and TRBJ1-1 gives the full variable domain: KAGVTQTPRYLIKTRGQQVTLSCSPISGHRSVSWYQQTPGQGLQFLFEYFSETQRNKGNFPGRFSGRQFSNSRSEMNVSTLELGDSALYLCASSLRVDGSTEAFFGQGTRLTVV.

This chain joins TRBV6-6 and TRBJ2-7; D possibly corresponds to TRBD2 (5 bases). This CDR3 spans 15 amino acids. Germline assignment: CDR1 MNHNY and CDR2 SVGAGI (reference sequence). The ends were cut back, 6 bases at V and 0 bases at J, with 15 bases in the middle. The CDR3 here is CASSLPRGSSYEQYF. For the CDR3, the DNA is TGTGCCAGCAGCCTCCCGCGAGGGAGCTCCTACGAGCAGTACTTC.

The rearrangement links TRBV27 to TRBJ1-1; TRBD1 might be the D (5 bases). Trimming removed 5 bases from V and 6 bases from J, with 22 bases in between. Germline V gene lookup returns CDR1 MNHEY and CDR2 SMNVEV (reference sequence). This CDR3 has 16 amino acids. The CDR3 is CASSPKGRQIGSEAFF. In nucleotides, the CDR3 is TGTGCCAGCAGTCCAAAAGGACGACAGATTGGTTCTGAAGCTTTCTTT.

This clone was counted a few times. Within the sample, other DNA sequences also encode this same CDR3. The J gene is TRBJ1-1, the V gene TRBV7-3; D unclear. Germline V gives CDR1 SGHTA, CDR2 FQGTGA. Trimming took off 5 bases at V and 0 bases at J, with 10 bases between the two ends. This CDR3 region has 14 residues. The CDR3 coding sequence is TGTGCCAGCAGCCCAGGCCCCTTGAACACTGAAGCTTTCTTT. Its protein is CASSPGPLNTEAFF.

The J gene is TRBJ1-1, the V gene TRBV5-4, with 7 positions matching TRBD1. CDR3 length: 14 residues. V was clipped by 4 bases and J by 2 bases; unmatched bases: 5. Germline CDR1 and CDR2: SGHNT and YYREEE (reference sequence). The CDR3 loop is CASSTGTVNTEAFF. The CDR3 DNA is TGTGCCAGCAGCACGGGGACAGTAAACACTGAAGCTTTCTTT.

The CDR3 loop is CASSVSLGRHTEAFF. The DNA for the CDR3 is TGTGCCAGCAGCGTAAGTCTTGGGAGACACACTGAAGCTTTCTTT. The chain links TRBV6-1 to TRBJ1-1; D gene uncertain. Looked up from germline, CDR1 is MNHNS and CDR2 is SASEGT. V was shortened by 6 bases and J by 3 bases, with 17 bases between the two germline ends. This CDR3 is 15 amino acids long.

The chain joins TRBV4-1 to TRBJ2-5; D is perhaps TRBD1 (5 bases). Germline V lookup: CDR1 MGHRA, CDR2 YSYEKL. V gave up 0 bases and J gave up 5 bases, with 13 bases separating them. The CDR3 has 15 amino acids. This chain's CDR3 is CASSQEGQGWETQYF. CDR3 DNA: TGCGCCAGCAGCCAAGAAGGGCAGGGCTGGGAGACCCAGTACTTC.

The chain couples TRBV5-6 to TRBJ2-7; D perhaps matches TRBD2 (6 bases). Germline CDR1 SGHDT, CDR2 YYEEEE. The CDR3 runs 12 residues. Trimming pared 2 bases from V and 8 bases from J, leaving 11 bases between. CDR3 loop: CASSFARGKQYF. The CDR3, as DNA: TGTGCCAGCAGCTTTGCCCGGGGGAAGCAGTACTTC.

This clone was counted a single time. This chain's CDR3 is CASSPTIQGNEQYF. In DNA, the CDR3 is TGTGCCAGCTCACCCACAATACAGGGAAACGAGCAGTACTTC. The chain uses TRBV18 and TRBJ2-7; possibly TRBD1 for D (6 bases). Germline values: CDR1 KGHSH, CDR2 LQKENI. This CDR3 has 14 amino acids. Trimming took 3 bases from V and 5 from J, leaving 14 bases between them. Together with reference TRBV18 and TRBJ2-7, the CDR3 gives the full variable domain: NAGVMQNPRHLVRRRGQEARLRCSPMKGHSHVYWYRQLPEEGLKFMVYLQKENIIDESGMPKERFSAEFPKEGPSILRIQQVVRGDSAAYFCASSPTIQGNEQYFGPGTRLTVT.

This clone was observed a few times. The genes are TRBV5-1 and TRBJ1-1, with D perhaps matching TRBD1 (6 bases). This CDR3 region has 14 residues. Per germline, CDR1 SGHRS and CDR2 YFSETQ. Trimming shortened V by 4 bases and J by 0 bases, and 10 bases separated the two germline ends. The CDR3 region is CASSRGAVNTEAFF. The CDR3 DNA sequence: TGCGCCAGCAGCCGGGGGGCTGTGAACACTGAAGCTTTCTTT.

This chain links TRBV7-3 with TRBJ2-7, with TRBD2 matching over 8 bases. Germline V gives CDR1 SGHTA, CDR2 FQGTGA. V was clipped by 6 bases and J by 6 bases; unmatched bases: 10. The CDR3 extends over 14 amino acids. CDR3 bases: TGTGCCAGCAGAAGCGGGGGTACTTCGGGCGAGCAGTACTTC. Translating gives CASRSGGTSGEQYF.

J is TRBJ1-5 and V is TRBV19, with 8 bases aligning to TRBD1. The CDR3 is 15 residues long. Germline lookup yields CDR1 LNHDA and CDR2 SQIVND (reference sequence). J lost 5 bases, V lost 3 bases, and 6 bases had no gene match. CDR3 bases: TGTGCCAGTAGTATCGATCAGGGGGCCTATCAGCCCCAGCATTTT. This codes for CASSIDQGAYQPQHF.

The chain links TRBV15 to TRBJ2-1, with TRBD2 identical over 8 bases. J lost 0 bases, V lost 3 bases, and 4 bases had no gene match. The CDR3 is made up of 16 amino acids. Germline CDR1 LNHNV, CDR2 YYDKDF (reference sequence). Here the CDR3 reads CATSSRLASSYNEQFF. The DNA for the CDR3 is TGTGCCACCAGCAGTCGACTAGCGAGCTCCTACAATGAGCAGTTCTTC.